This T cell receptor beta chain came from a study of blood T cell repertoires in COVID-19. On the study more broadly: Whether acute or convalescent, the COVID-19 samples came from the United States, Italy and Spain.

Profiling relied on immunoSEQ multiplex PCR, and the TCRdb table lists in-frame clones only, not all of them. The sample yields approximately 130,000 clones, around 85% seen once. Source material: peripheral blood. This TCR derives from a woman aged 45 to 65 who had recovered from COVID-19.

The CDR3 region has the DNA TGTGCCAGCAGTGACACTCTAGACAGCCCCAATCAGCCCCAGCATTTT. Encoded protein: CASSDTLDSPNQPQHF. This chain joins TRBV6-1 and TRBJ1-5, with D tentatively TRBD1 (5 bases). Germline CDR1 MNHNS, CDR2 SASEGT. This CDR3 is built from 16 residues. Trimming left V 3 bases short and J 3 bases short, with 15 bases between.